Included here is one T cell receptor (beta chain) sequence, with context. The data belong to a study of blood T cell repertoires in COVID-19. Study-wide background: The United States, Italy and Spain were the sources of the acute and convalescent COVID-19 samples. T cells, B-cell-depleted T cells, or PBMCs supplied cDNA or gDNA.

The CDR3 length is 13 residues. The V end lost 2 bases, the J end lost 6 bases, and 8 bases lay between the germline ends. Germline V CDR1 and CDR2: MNHEY, SVGAGI. Authors' analysis steps: Quantification of nucleated cells was approximated via reference gene primer amplification. Profiled with immunoSEQ multiplex PCR; TCRdb holds only in-frame clones, not every one. The DNA was the basis for D and trimming; V, J and clone size are from that table. This sample has fewer than 14,000 clones, with around four fifths found just once. This chain uses TRBV6-5 with TRBJ2-1; maybe TRBD1 (6 bases). Sequenced sample: peripheral blood. This clonotype was sampled from a human donor in a cohort sampled during active COVID-19. The CDR3 bases are TGTGCCAGCAGTTACGAAGGGGGCAATGAGCAGTTCTTC. This sequence encodes CASSYEGGNEQFF.